Presented here are 23 T cell receptor beta chains from one specimen sequenced in a study of cytomegalovirus exposure and HLA in healthy donors. In the PCR, 60 Vbeta and 13 Jbeta primers were used. Assay: immunoSEQ multiplex PCR; the TCRdb copy retains only in-frame clones and omits some. The sample includes roughly 160,000 clones, 80% of them seen just once. The sequenced sample was PBMCs. The receptors here all came from a young man in good health and CMV-seronegative.

This chain links TRBV5-1 with TRBJ2-2; D remains ambiguous. Trimming cost V 2 bases and J 0 bases, with 8 bases left between them. The CDR3 runs 15 residues. Germline V gene data show CDR1 as SGHRS and CDR2 as YFSETQ. This CDR3 is CASSFEASNTGELFF. The CDR3 DNA reads TGCGCCAGCAGCTTTGAGGCTTCGAACACCGGGGAGCTGTTTTTT.

This clone was found a few times. The CDR3, as DNA: TGTGCCAGCAGTAAGGACAGGGGAGTTGACTACGAGCAGTACTTC. Translating it yields CASSKDRGVDYEQYF. The gene calls are TRBV2 and TRBJ2-7, with TRBD1 matching 9 bases. With 5 bases clipped from V and 3 bases from J, the junction kept 8 bases outside the gene matches. Per the germline V gene, CDR1 is SNHLY and CDR2 is FYNNEI. The CDR3 extends over 15 amino acids.

This clone was seen once. The chain is built from TRBV28 and TRBJ1-5, with D possibly being TRBD1 (5 bases). V lost 4 bases and J lost 2, with 12 bases in between. CDR1 is MDHEN, CDR2 SYDVKM, per germline. The CDR3 has 15 residues. The DNA for the CDR3 is TGTGCCAGCAGTTCCGCGGGGGTTGGCAATCAGCCCCAGCATTTT. Its translation is CASSSAGVGNQPQHF.

The V call is TRBV6-5, the J call TRBJ2-2; 7 bases are a match to TRBD1. The CDR3 contains 15 residues. Trimming cost V 6 bases and J 2 bases; bases outside gene matches: 6. CDR1 is MNHEY and CDR2 is SVGAGI in the germline V gene. The CDR3 DNA follows: TGTGCCAGCAGACAGGGGACCCCTAACACCGGGGAGCTGTTTTTT. It translates to CASRQGTPNTGELFF.

The rearrangement uses TRBV5-1 and TRBJ2-5; no definite D call. The germline V gene has CDR1 SGHRS and CDR2 YFSETQ. The V and J ends lost 7 bases and 5 bases respectively, with 12 bases between them. The length of the CDR3 is 12 residues. The CDR3 region is CASRPETETQYF. In DNA, the CDR3 is TGCGCCAGCCGGCCGGAGACCGAGACCCAGTACTTC.

The chain has TRBV18 and TRBJ1-1; TRBD1 agrees at 9 bases. The CDR3 sequence is 17 residues long. Trimming cost V 1 base and J 0 bases; bases outside gene matches: 6. Germline V gene data show CDR1 as KGHSH and CDR2 as LQKENI. The CDR3, as DNA: TGTGCCAGCTCACCACAAGAAACAGGGGGCATGAACACTGAAGCTTTCTTT. Protein: CASSPQETGGMNTEAFF.

The chain employs TRBV9 and TRBJ2-5; 9 bases are a match to TRBD2. CDR1 and CDR2 (germline): SGDLS, YYNGEE. Trimming cost V 2 bases and J 3 bases; bases outside gene matches: 11. This CDR3 has 17 residues. The CDR3 sequence: CASSVLGRGGFEETQYF. For the CDR3, the DNA is TGTGCCAGCAGCGTTTTGGGGCGGGGGGGCTTTGAAGAGACCCAGTACTTC.

This clone has only one observation. V usage is TRBV5-4 and J usage is TRBJ1-1; 9 positions agree with TRBD1. V was clipped by 4 bases and J by 7 bases; unmatched bases: 2. CDR3 length: 12 amino acids. CDR1 SGHNT and CDR2 YYREEE come from the germline V gene (reference sequence). The CDR3 spells CASSPDRGEAFF. CDR3 bases: TGTGCCAGCAGCCCGGACAGGGGTGAAGCTTTCTTT. Supplemented by reference TRBV5-4 and TRBJ1-1, the full variable domain reads ETGVTQSPTHLIKTRGQQVTLRCSSQSGHNTVSWYQQALGQGPQFIFQYYREEENGRGNFPPRFSGLQFPNYSSELNVNALELDDSALYLCASSPDRGEAFFGQGTRLTVV.

This chain connects TRBV5-1 to TRBJ2-1; 7 bases match TRBD2. The CDR3 totals 19 residues. The germline V gene encodes CDR1 SGHRS and CDR2 YFSETQ. V shed 0 bases and J 5 bases; nucleotides not matched to a gene: 17. CDR3 loop: CASSLVVLAGGSLNNEQFF. CDR3 bases: TGCGCCAGCAGCTTGGTCGTTTTGGCCGGCGGGAGTTTAAACAATGAGCAGTTCTTC.

This clone was found a few times. This sequence joins TRBV28 and TRBJ2-7; 10 bases are shared with TRBD1. Germline CDR1 is MDHEN and CDR2 is SYDVKM. The CDR3 is made up of 16 amino acids. V trimming: 5 bases; J trimming: 5 bases; junction bases outside the gene matches: 12. CDR3 DNA sequence: TGTGCCAGCAGTCTAGACAGGGGGCCAGAACGGGACGAGCAGTACTTC. Amino acid sequence: CASSLDRGPERDEQYF.

CDR3 nucleotide sequence: TGTGCCAGCAGCTTGAACACTGAAGCTTTCTTT. Protein sequence: CASSLNTEAFF. The V and J genes are TRBV2 and TRBJ1-1; D gene uncertain. V shed 6 bases and J shed 0 bases, with 2 bases lying between them. Germline values: CDR1 SNHLY, CDR2 FYNNEI. The CDR3 runs 11 residues.

The genes are TRBV5-1 and TRBJ2-1, with D hard to call. Per germline, CDR1 SGHRS and CDR2 YFSETQ. Trimming removed 0 bases from V and 2 bases from J, with 9 bases in between. The CDR3 runs 15 residues. CDR3 nucleotides: TGCGCCAGCAGCTTGGGGGCGCAACCCTACAATGAGCAGTTCTTC. Protein product: CASSLGAQPYNEQFF.

V usage is TRBV4-1 and J usage is TRBJ2-1, with 9 bases lining up with TRBD2. The CDR3 has 18 amino acids. CDR1 and CDR2 from the germline V gene are MGHRA and YSYEKL. Trimming removed 0 bases from V and 0 bases from J; junction bases left unmatched: 6. The CDR3 reads CASSQDWTSASSYNEQFF. CDR3 bases: TGCGCCAGCAGCCAAGATTGGACTAGCGCGAGCTCCTACAATGAGCAGTTCTTC.

The chain carries TRBV5-1 and TRBJ2-7; no reliable D call. Trimming cost V 6 bases and J 0 bases, with 7 bases left between them. There are 12 residues in the CDR3. Germline V CDR1 and CDR2: SGHRS, YFSETQ. The chain's CDR3 is CASKSFSYEQYF. In nucleotides, the CDR3 is TGCGCCAGCAAATCATTCTCCTACGAGCAGTACTTC.

J is TRBJ1-1 and V is TRBV5-1, with a weak D call TRBD1 (5 bases). The CDR3 is 13 residues long. V was cut by 4 bases and J by 4 bases, with 11 bases left in between. Germline V lookup: CDR1 SGHRS, CDR2 YFSETQ. As DNA, the CDR3 is TGCGCCAGCAGCCCAACAGGAAGCACTGAAGCTTTCTTT. Its protein is CASSPTGSTEAFF.

The chain employs TRBV5-1 and TRBJ2-2; 7 bases match TRBD2. Germline CDR1 SGHRS, CDR2 YFSETQ. J was trimmed by 3 bases and V by 2 bases; bases with no gene match: 4. This CDR3 spans 15 amino acids. The CDR3 nucleotides are TGCGCCAGCAGCTTTATACGGGGGGACACCGGGGAGCTGTTTTTT. Protein: CASSFIRGDTGELFF.

This clone was found a few times. The chain recombines TRBV5-1 with TRBJ2-2; D uncertain. Looked up from germline, CDR1 is SGHRS and CDR2 is YFSETQ. This CDR3 region has 16 residues. V was cut by 3 bases and J by 1 base, with 13 bases left in between. The CDR3 nucleotides are TGCGCCAGCAGCTCCGCAGTCGTCCTGAACACCGGGGAGCTGTTTTTT. Its protein product is CASSSAVVLNTGELFF.

The gene calls are TRBV4-3 and TRBJ1-2; 9 bases line up with TRBD1. Germline V lookup: CDR1 LGHNA, CDR2 YSLEER. The CDR3 covers 14 residues. The V and J ends lost 4 bases and 5 bases, in that order; junction bases with no gene match: 5. As DNA, the CDR3 is TGCGCCAGCAGCCCGGGACAGGGTGGGTATGGCTACACCTTC. This gives the protein CASSPGQGGYGYTF.

The chain links TRBV4-2 to TRBJ2-7; D is ambiguous. The CDR3 extends over 15 amino acids. Between the trimmed V and J ends, which lost 3 bases and 2 bases, there was a span of 14 bases. CDR1 and CDR2 (germline): LGHNA, YNFKEQ. CDR3 sequence: CASSQETTGTYEQYF. Written as DNA, the CDR3 is TGTGCCAGCAGCCAGGAAACGACTGGAACCTACGAGCAGTACTTC.

This sequence joins TRBV18 and TRBJ2-1; the D gene is possibly TRBD2 (5 bases). CDR1 and CDR2 from the germline V gene are KGHSH and LQKENI. The CDR3 is 15 amino acids. V dropped 2 bases and J dropped 4 bases, with 12 bases sitting between them. In nucleotides, the CDR3 is TGTGCCAGCTCACCAGTTCGGACTGTTTACAATGAGCAGTTCTTC. This codes for CASSPVRTVYNEQFF.

The J gene is TRBJ2-2, the V gene TRBV6-4, with D tentatively TRBD1 (5 bases). In germline, CDR1 is MRHNA, CDR2 SNTAGT. This CDR3 contains 14 residues. Trimming removed 8 bases from V and 5 bases from J, with 15 bases in between. CDR3 region: CASRQGAHTGELFF. CDR3 DNA sequence: TGTGCCAGCCGACAAGGGGCGCATACCGGGGAGCTGTTTTTT.

The V gene is TRBV18, the J gene TRBJ2-2; D perhaps matches TRBD1 (5 bases). This CDR3 has 15 amino acids. V was trimmed by 4 bases and J by 1 base, leaving 10 bases between them. CDR1 is KGHSH, CDR2 LQKENI, per germline. The CDR3 coding sequence is TGTGCCAGCTCACTACTTACAGGGAACACCGGGGAGCTGTTTTTT. Translation: CASSLLTGNTGELFF.

The V gene is TRBV28, the J gene TRBJ1-1; TRBD1 matches 9 bases. The V segment lost 5 bases and the J segment 9 bases; nucleotides outside the gene matches: 13. Germline CDR1 is MDHEN and CDR2 is SYDVKM. The CDR3 has 15 residues. The CDR3, as DNA: TGTGCCAGCAGTGCTCCGGGACAGGGATCGTCCCAAGCTTTCTTT. Amino acid sequence: CASSAPGQGSSQAFF.